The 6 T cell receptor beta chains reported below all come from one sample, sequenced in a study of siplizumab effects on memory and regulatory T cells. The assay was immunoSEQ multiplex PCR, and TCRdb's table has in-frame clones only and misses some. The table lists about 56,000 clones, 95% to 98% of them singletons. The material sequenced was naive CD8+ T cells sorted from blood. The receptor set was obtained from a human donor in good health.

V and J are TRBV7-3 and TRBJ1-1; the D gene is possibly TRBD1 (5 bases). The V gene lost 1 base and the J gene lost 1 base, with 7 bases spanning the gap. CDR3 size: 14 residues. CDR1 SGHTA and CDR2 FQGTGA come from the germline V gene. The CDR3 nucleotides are TGTGCCAGCAGCTTAATGGGGGGGAACACTGAAGCTTTCTTT. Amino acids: CASSLMGGNTEAFF.

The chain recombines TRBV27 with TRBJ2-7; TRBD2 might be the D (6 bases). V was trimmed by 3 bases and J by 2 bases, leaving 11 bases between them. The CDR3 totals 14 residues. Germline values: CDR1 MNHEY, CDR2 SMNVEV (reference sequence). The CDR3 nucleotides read TGTGCCAGCAGTTTGGGGACTGGGCCCTACGAGCAGTACTTC. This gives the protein CASSLGTGPYEQYF.

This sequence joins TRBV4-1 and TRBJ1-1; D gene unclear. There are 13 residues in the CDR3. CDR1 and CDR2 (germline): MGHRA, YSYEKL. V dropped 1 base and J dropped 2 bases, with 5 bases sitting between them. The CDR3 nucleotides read TGCGCCAGCAGCCAAGGGGCTAACACTGAAGCTTTCTTT. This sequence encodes CASSQGANTEAFF.

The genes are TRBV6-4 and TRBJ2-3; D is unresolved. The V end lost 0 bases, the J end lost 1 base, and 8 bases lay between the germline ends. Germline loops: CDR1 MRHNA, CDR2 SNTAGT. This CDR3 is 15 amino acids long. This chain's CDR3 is CASSDSIGGTDTQYF. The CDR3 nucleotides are TGTGCCAGCAGTGACTCGATTGGGGGCACAGATACGCAGTATTTT.

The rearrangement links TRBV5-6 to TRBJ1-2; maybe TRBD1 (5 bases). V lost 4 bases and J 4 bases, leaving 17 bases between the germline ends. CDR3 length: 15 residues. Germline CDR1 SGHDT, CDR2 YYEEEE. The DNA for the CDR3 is TGTGCCAGCAGCGGGGGAAGGGGAGGACCCTATGGCTACACCTTC. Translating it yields CASSGGRGGPYGYTF.

The CDR3 reads CASSYASPREQFF. In DNA form, the CDR3 reads TGTGCCAGCAGTTACGCTAGCCCCCGTGAGCAGTTCTTC. The chain joins TRBV6-5 to TRBJ2-1; possible D gene TRBD2, 5 bases. The CDR3 spans 13 residues. The germline gives CDR1 MNHEY, CDR2 SVGAGI. The V end was cut by 2 bases, the J end by 9 bases, with 11 bases between.